These 21 T cell receptor beta chains were sequenced from one sample in a study of radiotherapy plus CTLA-4 blockade in lung cancer. The method was immunoSEQ multiplex PCR; TCRdb's version includes in-frame clones alone and lacks a portion of them. The repertoire has roughly 46,000 clones, approximately 76% of them found once; the top ten carry roughly 7.6%. Sample: peripheral blood, taken from a patient treated with radiotherapy plus ipilimumab. These receptors all come from a human donor with non-small cell lung cancer who had stable disease on radiotherapy plus ipilimumab.

This clone was observed a single time. The V gene is TRBV2, the J gene TRBJ1-4; 8 positions agree with TRBD1. The CDR3 is 14 residues long. Looked up from germline, CDR1 is SNHLY and CDR2 is FYNNEI. After removal of 4 bases from V and 10 bases from J, the junction contained 8 bases not matched to a gene. The CDR3 DNA reads TGTGCCAGCAGTGGCCAGGGGGCATTTGGAAAACTGTTTTTT. As protein: CASSGQGAFGKLFF.

The chain uses TRBV4-3 and TRBJ2-3, with 9 positions matching TRBD2. The V gene end was trimmed by 1 base and the J gene end by 2 bases; junction bases not matched to a gene: 4. The germline CDR1 and CDR2 sequences are LGHNA and YSLEER. The CDR3 runs 16 residues. CDR3 sequence (DNA): TGCGCCAGCAGCCAAGGCTTAGCGGGGGCCACAGATACGCAGTATTTT. Amino acid sequence: CASSQGLAGATDTQYF.

V and J are TRBV5-4 and TRBJ1-1; tentative D call: TRBD1 (5 bases). CDR3 size: 14 residues. Trimming removed 1 base from V and 2 bases from J, with 9 bases in between. Germline CDR1 and CDR2: SGHNT and YYREEE (reference sequence). CDR3 sequence reads: CASSLIDSNTEAFF. The CDR3 nucleotides are TGTGCCAGCAGCTTGATAGACAGTAACACTGAAGCTTTCTTT.

The chain employs TRBV7-6 and TRBJ2-1, with unresolved D. From germline, CDR1 is SGHVS and CDR2 FNYEAQ. Trimming removed 5 bases from V and 2 bases from J, with 7 bases in between. The CDR3 is 13 residues long. The CDR3 bases are TGTGCCAGCAGCAAAGACACCTACAATGAGCAGTTCTTC. Its protein product is CASSKDTYNEQFF.

The V and J genes are TRBV15 and TRBJ2-5; no clear D gene. This CDR3 comprises 16 residues. CDR1 is LNHNV, CDR2 YYDKDF, per germline (reference sequence). V dropped 2 bases and J dropped 2 bases, with 15 bases sitting between them. CDR3 residues: CATSRQRSPQQETQYF. The CDR3 DNA follows: TGTGCCACCAGCAGACAAAGATCCCCGCAGCAAGAGACCCAGTACTTC.

The rearrangement uses TRBV5-5 and TRBJ2-7, with 8 bases aligning to TRBD1. Germline assignment: CDR1 SGHKS and CDR2 YYEKEE (reference sequence). The CDR3 consists of 16 residues. The J segment lost 3 bases and the V segment lost 4 bases, leaving 12 bases of the junction unmatched. This CDR3 is CASSAWTGSPGYEQYV. DNA of the CDR3: TGTGCCAGCAGCGCATGGACAGGGTCCCCTGGCTACGAGCAGTACGTC.

Note on this clone: Other DNA sequences from this sample encode an identical CDR3 as well. The CDR3: CASSLGTVYGYTF. In DNA, the CDR3 is TGTGCCAGCAGTTTAGGGACAGTCTATGGCTACACCTTC. V usage is TRBV28 and J usage is TRBJ1-2, with 7 bases lining up with TRBD1. Per the germline V gene, CDR1 is MDHEN and CDR2 is SYDVKM. The CDR3 has 13 residues. V lost 2 bases and J lost 4; bases outside the gene matches: 1.

V is TRBV10-1 and J is TRBJ1-1, with 7 bases fitting TRBD1. CDR3 size: 13 residues. Per germline, CDR1 WNHNN and CDR2 SYGVQD (reference sequence). Losses at the gene ends were 6 bases for V and 2 bases for J; bases not matched to a gene: 3. The CDR3 loop is CASRGQPNTEAFF. The CDR3 DNA reads as TGCGCCAGCAGGGGACAGCCAAACACTGAAGCTTTCTTT.

The chain links TRBV7-9 to TRBJ2-5; the D gene is possibly TRBD2 (5 bases). CDR3 length: 15 amino acids. The germline V gene encodes CDR1 SEHNR and CDR2 FQNEAQ (reference sequence). V was trimmed by 1 base and J by 2 bases, leaving 11 bases between them. DNA for the CDR3: TGTGCCAGCAGCTTAGACCCTCCGGGGCAAGAGACCCAGTACTTC. Protein sequence: CASSLDPPGQETQYF.

This clone occurred a few times. The chain uses TRBV4-1 and TRBJ1-2; D might be TRBD1 (5 bases). Germline CDR1 and CDR2: MGHRA and YSYEKL. V lost 3 bases and J lost 5, with 16 bases in between. The CDR3 covers 15 residues. CDR3 amino acids: CASSQDHGTGYGYTF. DNA for the CDR3: TGCGCCAGCAGCCAGGACCACGGGACCGGTTATGGCTACACCTTC.

The chain links TRBV7-9 to TRBJ1-1; TRBD1 agrees at 7 bases. V was pared by 0 bases and J by 3 bases, with 4 bases of the junction left unmatched. The V gene's germline CDR1 is SEHNR and CDR2 FQNEAQ (reference sequence). This CDR3 spans 15 amino acids. The CDR3 loop is CASSLAEGAYTEAFF. CDR3 nucleotides: TGTGCCAGCAGCTTAGCGGAGGGGGCGTACACTGAAGCTTTCTTT.

The V call is TRBV7-9, the J call TRBJ2-2; D is ambiguous. The CDR3 totals 18 residues. Deletions cut 2 bases from V and 1 base from J, with 17 bases between. The germline V gene encodes CDR1 SEHNR and CDR2 FQNEAQ (reference sequence). The CDR3 spells CASSLSIAPPENTGELFF. For the CDR3, the DNA is TGTGCCAGCAGCTTAAGCATAGCCCCGCCCGAGAACACCGGGGAGCTGTTTTTT.

The CDR3 sequence is CASNRDRIPNSPLHF. CDR3 in DNA: TGTGCCAGCAATCGGGACAGGATCCCTAATTCACCCCTCCACTTT. This chain uses TRBV6-5 with TRBJ1-6; 8 bases fit TRBD1. The CDR3 length is 15 residues. V lost 7 bases to trimming and J lost 6 bases; unmatched junction nucleotides: 8. Looked up from germline, CDR1 is MNHEY and CDR2 is SVGAGI.

V and J are TRBV11-2 and TRBJ2-3, with D uncertain. Germline lookup yields CDR1 SGHAT and CDR2 FQNNGV. The ends were cut back, 5 bases at V and 12 bases at J, with 18 bases in the middle. The CDR3 is 13 residues long. The chain's CDR3 is CASSATLAPRQYF. The CDR3 nucleotides read TGTGCCAGCAGCGCAACCCTTGCGCCCCGCCAGTATTTT.

This clone was picked up one time. The genes are TRBV2 and TRBJ1-1; no definite D call. Trimming left V 7 bases short and J 3 bases short, with 6 bases between. CDR1 and CDR2 (germline): SNHLY, FYNNEI. CDR3 length: 11 amino acids. The CDR3 DNA reads as TGTGCCAGCATGCCATACACTGAAGCTTTCTTT. The encoded protein is CASMPYTEAFF.

J is TRBJ2-5 and V is TRBV7-7; D gene unclear. The V gene lost 3 bases and the J gene lost 5 bases, with 13 bases spanning the gap. Germline loops: CDR1 SSHAT, CDR2 FNYEAQ (reference sequence). The CDR3 is 14 amino acids. In DNA form, the CDR3 reads TGTGCCAGCAGCTTTGTAGGACCTAGGGAGACCCAGTACTTC. It yields the protein CASSFVGPRETQYF. Using reference TRBV7-7 and TRBJ2-5 for the parts outside the CDR3, the full variable domain is GAGVSQSPRYKVTKRGQDVTLRCDPISSHATLYWYQQALGQGPEFLTYFNYEAQPDKSGLPSDRFSAERPEGSISTLTIQRTEQRDSAMYRCASSFVGPRETQYFGPGTRLLVL.

This chain joins TRBV29-1 and TRBJ1-2, with TRBD1 matching 7 bases. CDR1 is SQVTM, CDR2 ANQGSEA, per germline. CDR3 length: 13 residues. With 2 bases clipped from V and 8 bases from J, the junction kept 8 bases outside the gene matches. CDR3 protein: CSVELGGGGGYTF. CDR3 in DNA: TGCAGCGTTGAATTAGGGGGCGGGGGGGGCTACACCTTC.

The chain joins TRBV6-5 to TRBJ1-1; D is uncertain. The V end lost 0 bases, the J end lost 0 bases, and 8 bases lay between the germline ends. Germline V CDR1 and CDR2: MNHEY, SVGAGI. This CDR3 region has 15 residues. The CDR3 protein is CASSYSGSLNTEAFF. Written as DNA, the CDR3 is TGTGCCAGCAGTTACTCGGGGTCGTTGAACACTGAAGCTTTCTTT.

This clone was observed a handful of times. The chain combines TRBV19 with TRBJ1-5, with D possibly TRBD1 on 5 matching bases. Trimming left V 5 bases short and J 5 bases short, with 16 bases between. Germline V gene data show CDR1 as LNHDA and CDR2 as SQIVND (reference sequence). This CDR3 is built from 15 residues. The CDR3 loop reads CASSVGGLGHQPQHF. The CDR3, as DNA: TGTGCCAGTAGTGTGGGGGGATTGGGCCATCAGCCCCAGCATTTT.

This chain uses TRBV27 with TRBJ2-6; no clear D gene. The CDR3 is 15 residues long. V was shortened by 5 bases and J by 0 bases, with 8 bases between the two germline ends. The germline CDR1 and CDR2 sequences are MNHEY and SMNVEV (reference sequence). The CDR3 protein is CASSPLGSGANVLTF. The CDR3 region has the DNA TGTGCCAGCAGTCCCCTGGGCTCTGGGGCCAACGTCCTGACTTTC.

Concerning this clone itself: The sample contains more than one DNA sequence encoding this CDR3. The rearrangement joins TRBV5-4 to TRBJ2-1, with 9 bases lining up with TRBD1. V lost 0 bases, J lost 6 bases, and 4 bases stayed unmatched. The CDR3 spans 15 residues. The germline gives CDR1 SGHNT, CDR2 YYREEE (reference sequence). The CDR3 DNA reads as TGTGCCAGCAGCTTGGGACAGGGGGGGGTCAATGAGCAGTTCTTC. As protein: CASSLGQGGVNEQFF.